The 19 T cell receptor beta chains listed next were all sequenced from one sample in a study of blood T cell repertoires in COVID-19. TCRdb's copy holds only in-frame clones and misses some; the assay was immunoSEQ multiplex PCR. The sample includes about 64,000 clones, just over 85% of them seen just once. Sequenced input: peripheral blood. These TCRs come from a woman aged 55-75 years with COVID-19, enrolled during active disease.

V and J are TRBV6-5 and TRBJ1-5, with D unclear. CDR3 length equals 14 residues. Trimming stripped 7 bases from V and 2 bases from J, with 12 bases between. From germline, CDR1 is MNHEY and CDR2 SVGAGI. The CDR3 region is CASNLERGNQPQHF. The CDR3 DNA is TGTGCCAGCAACCTAGAGAGGGGCAATCAGCCCCAGCATTTT.

This chain uses TRBV5-1 with TRBJ1-5, with 9 bases aligning to TRBD1. The ends lost 5 bases at V and 2 bases at J; junction bases unmatched: 5. The CDR3 spans 15 residues. From germline, CDR1 is SGHRS and CDR2 YFSETQ. The CDR3 sequence is CASSEQGARNQPQHF. The CDR3 DNA is TGCGCCAGCAGTGAACAGGGGGCCCGCAATCAGCCCCAGCATTTT.

This chain connects TRBV10-3 to TRBJ1-2, with D maybe TRBD1 (5 bases). Germline V gene lookup returns CDR1 ENHRY and CDR2 SYGVKD. With 0 bases removed from V and 6 bases from J, the gap between germline ends came to 11 bases. CDR3 length equals 14 residues. CDR3 sequence (DNA): TGTGCCATCAGTGAGTCGGGGCGAGAGCATGGCTACACCTTC. This codes for CAISESGREHGYTF.

The chain joins TRBV9 to TRBJ2-1; TRBD2 agrees at 14 bases. The CDR3 extends over 16 amino acids. V lost 4 bases and J lost 9; bases outside the gene matches: 9. Germline CDR1 reads SGDLS; CDR2 reads YYNGEE. The CDR3 here is CASSISGLAGVSEQFF. The DNA for the CDR3 is TGTGCCAGCAGCATTTCGGGACTAGCGGGGGTGAGTGAGCAGTTCTTC.

The chain carries TRBV6-1 and TRBJ1-4, with 10 positions matching TRBD1. Germline assignment: CDR1 MNHNS and CDR2 SASEGT. Trimming removed 3 bases from V and 3 bases from J; junction bases left unmatched: 10. The CDR3 spans 18 residues. CDR3 DNA: TGTGCCAGCAGTGAGGTGCCTCGACAGGGGGCTGCTAATGAAAAACTGTTTTTT. Amino acids: CASSEVPRQGAANEKLFF.

The chain couples TRBV29-1 to TRBJ2-1, with D tentatively TRBD2 (6 bases). V was clipped by 7 bases and J by 6 bases, with 13 bases between them. The CDR3 runs to 12 residues. Looked up from germline, CDR1 is SQVTM and CDR2 is ANQGSEA. CDR3: CSAQTRSNEQFF. The CDR3, as DNA: TGCAGCGCCCAGACTAGGAGCAATGAGCAGTTCTTC.

The chain joins TRBV2 to TRBJ2-5; 8 positions match TRBD2. There are 16 residues in the CDR3. The germline V gene encodes CDR1 SNHLY and CDR2 FYNNEI. The junction had 11 bases not matched to a gene; V was cut back by 6 bases and J by 2 bases. CDR3 nucleotide sequence: TGTGCCAGCAGACACCGGGTAGCGGGGATACAAGAGACCCAGTACTTC. Its translation is CASRHRVAGIQETQYF.

A single count supports this clone. The CDR3 coding sequence is TGTGCCAGCAGCTTTCAGGGATGGGCGCAGTATTTT. Residues: CASSFQGWAQYF. The J gene is TRBJ2-3, the V gene TRBV5-6, with a weak D call TRBD1 (5 bases). Trimming left V 2 bases short and J 10 bases short, with 11 bases between. Germline V gives CDR1 SGHDT, CDR2 YYEEEE. The CDR3 has 12 residues.

In this sample, this clone turned up once. The chain links TRBV4-3 to TRBJ2-7, with 8 bases that match TRBD2. CDR1 is LGHNA and CDR2 is YSLEER in the germline V gene. V lost 0 bases and J lost 7; bases outside the gene matches: 17. The CDR3 is 18 residues long. In nucleotides, the CDR3 is TGCGCCAGCAGCCAAGATCTTCAGCGGGAGAACCCTTTTGTGGAGCAGTACTTC. It codes for CASSQDLQRENPFVEQYF.

The chain recombines TRBV2 with TRBJ2-7; TRBD2 matches 12 bases. The ends lost 4 bases at V and 0 bases at J; junction bases unmatched: 7. Germline loops: CDR1 SNHLY, CDR2 FYNNEI. The CDR3 sequence is 17 residues long. The CDR3 DNA sequence: TGTGCCAGCAGTGGCCCACTAGCGGGGGGATCCTCCTACGAGCAGTACTTC. Its translation is CASSGPLAGGSSYEQYF. Combining the CDR3 with reference TRBV2 and TRBJ2-7 gives the whole variable domain EPEVTQTPSHQVTQMGQEVILRCVPISNHLYFYWYRQILGQKVEFLVSFYNNEISEKSEIFDDQFSVERPDGSNFTLKIRSTKLEDSAMYFCASSGPLAGGSSYEQYFGPGTRLTVT.

This clone was recorded only once. The V and J genes are TRBV28 and TRBJ1-2; tentative D call: TRBD1 (6 bases). Trimming pared 4 bases from V and 4 bases from J, leaving 13 bases between. Germline assignment: CDR1 MDHEN and CDR2 SYDVKM. CDR3 length: 14 residues. This CDR3 is CASSSPMDSYGYTF. CDR3 nucleotide sequence: TGTGCCAGCAGTTCCCCTATGGACAGCTATGGCTACACCTTC.

V and J are TRBV11-3 and TRBJ1-1, with D possibly being TRBD1 (5 bases). V gave up 5 bases and J gave up 3 bases, with 25 bases separating them. The CDR3 loop spans 18 amino acids. Germline CDR1 SGHNT, CDR2 YENEEA. This chain's CDR3 is CASSPPGGEEGWDTEAFF. The DNA for the CDR3 is TGTGCCAGCAGCCCGCCCGGAGGGGAGGAGGGCTGGGACACTGAAGCTTTCTTT.

This sequence joins TRBV6-5 and TRBJ1-4, with TRBD1 identical over 7 bases. CDR3 length equals 14 residues. Trimming removed 4 bases from V and 7 bases from J; junction bases left unmatched: 6. CDR1 is MNHEY, CDR2 SVGAGI, per germline. CDR3 sequence: CASSSSQGSEKLFF. CDR3 in DNA: TGTGCCAGCAGTTCCTCACAGGGGAGTGAAAAACTGTTTTTT.

The chain carries TRBV6-2 or TRBV6-3 and TRBJ1-5; 7 nucleotides align to TRBD1. Germline loops: CDR1 MNHEY, CDR2 SVGEGT. The CDR3 loop spans 15 amino acids. V trimming: 6 bases; J trimming: 0 bases; junction bases outside the gene matches: 5. DNA for the CDR3: TGTGCCAGCAGCTGGGACAGCCATAGCAATCAGCCCCAGCATTTT. Protein product: CASSWDSHSNQPQHF.

The chain is built from TRBV18 and TRBJ2-1; 8 bases line up with TRBD1. Unmatched junction bases numbered 5, after V lost 3 bases and J lost 7 bases. The V gene's germline CDR1 is KGHSH and CDR2 LQKENI. CDR3 length: 14 amino acids. The CDR3, as DNA: TGTGCCAGCTCACCTGCAGACAGGGGAAATGAGCAGTTCTTC. This sequence encodes CASSPADRGNEQFF.

The chain has TRBV2 and TRBJ2-3; D might be TRBD2 (6 bases). This CDR3 region has 15 residues. Germline CDR1 reads SNHLY; CDR2 reads FYNNEI. Trimming pared 1 base from V and 1 base from J, leaving 9 bases between. CDR3 in DNA: TGTGCCAGCAGTGAAGGGGACTTTGGCACAGATACGCAGTATTTT. This sequence encodes CASSEGDFGTDTQYF.

This chain connects TRBV6-5 to TRBJ1-2; D is uncertain. Germline CDR1 and CDR2: MNHEY and SVGAGI. The CDR3 loop spans 15 amino acids. With 1 base removed from V and 0 bases from J, the gap between germline ends came to 9 bases. The CDR3 nucleotides are TGTGCCAGCAGTTACTGGCAGGATGCTAACTATGGCTACACCTTC. This translates into CASSYWQDANYGYTF.

The V gene is TRBV4-1, the J gene TRBJ2-3; D is undetermined. The germline V gene encodes CDR1 MGHRA and CDR2 YSYEKL. The V gene lost 2 bases and the J gene lost 4 bases, with 4 bases spanning the gap. The CDR3 totals 12 residues. This CDR3 reads CASSQPSDTQYF. In nucleotides, the CDR3 is TGCGCCAGCAGCCAACCCTCAGATACGCAGTATTTT.

The rearrangement uses TRBV19 and TRBJ1-3, with no clear D. Germline V lookup: CDR1 LNHDA, CDR2 SQIVND (reference sequence). The CDR3 sequence is 15 residues long. V was clipped by 6 bases and J by 2 bases, with 14 bases between them. In DNA form, the CDR3 reads TGTGCCAGTAGCTACTCCGGCCAGGCTGGAAACACCATATATTTT. This encodes CASSYSGQAGNTIYF. The entire variable domain, with the rest obtained from reference TRBV19 and TRBJ1-3, is as follows: DGGITQSPKYLFRKEGQNVTLSCEQNLNHDAMYWYRQDPGQGLRLIYYSQIVNDFQKGDIAEGYSVSREKKESFPLTVTSAQKNPTAFYLCASSYSGQAGNTIYFGEGSWLTVV.